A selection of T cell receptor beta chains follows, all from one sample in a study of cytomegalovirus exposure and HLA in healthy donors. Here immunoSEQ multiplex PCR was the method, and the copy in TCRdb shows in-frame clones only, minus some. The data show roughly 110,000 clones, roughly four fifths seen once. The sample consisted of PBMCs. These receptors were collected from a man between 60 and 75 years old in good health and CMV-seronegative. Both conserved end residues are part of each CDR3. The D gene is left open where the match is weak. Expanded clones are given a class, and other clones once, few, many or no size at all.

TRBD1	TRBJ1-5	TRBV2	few	TGTGCCAGCAGTGGACAGGGCTCGGGGAATCAGCCCCAGCATTTT	CASSGQGSGNQPQHF
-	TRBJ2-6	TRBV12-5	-	TGTGCTAGTGGAATATCTGGGGCCAACGTCCTGACTTTC	CASGISGANVLTF
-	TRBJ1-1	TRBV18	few	TGTGCCAGCTCACCTGAACCGGGGAACACTGAAGCTTTCTTT	CASSPEPGNTEAFF
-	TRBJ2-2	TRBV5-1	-	TGCGCCAGCAGCTTGGACAAGTTCACCGGGGAGCTGTTTTTT	CASSLDKFTGELFF
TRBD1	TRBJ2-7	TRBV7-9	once	TGTGCCAGCAGCTTCCCCAAATACAGGGGGTCCTACGAGCAGTACTTC	CASSFPKYRGSYEQYF
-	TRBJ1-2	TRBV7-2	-	TGTGCCAGCAGCTTAGTTCTCCGGCGGGGTTATGGCTACACCTTC	CASSLVLRRGYGYTF
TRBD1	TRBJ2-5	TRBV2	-	TGTGCCAGCAGTTTACCGGGACAGGGGGCGCGGGAGACCCAGTACTTC	CASSLPGQGARETQYF
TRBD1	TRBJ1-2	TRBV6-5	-	TGTGCCAGCAGACAGGGGGAGCTAGGCTACACCTTC	CASRQGELGYTF
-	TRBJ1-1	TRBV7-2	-	TGTGCCAGCAGCTTAGCTGCAGGGTACGCTTTCTTT	CASSLAAGYAFF
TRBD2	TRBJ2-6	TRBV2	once	TGTGCCAGCAGCCTGGTTGGGGGGGGCTCTGGGGCCAACGTCCTGACTTTC	CASSLVGGGSGANVLTF
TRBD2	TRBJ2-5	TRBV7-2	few	TGTGCCAGCAGCTTAGGTCTAGCGGGGGCCCCTTACTTC	CASSLGLAGAPYF
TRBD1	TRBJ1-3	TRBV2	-	TGTGCCAGCAGTTGGACAGGAGGAAACACCATATATTTT	CASSWTGGNTIYF
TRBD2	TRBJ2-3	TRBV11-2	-	TGTGCCAGCAGCCCCCGACTAGCGGGGGGGTCAGATACGCAGTATTTT	CASSPRLAGGSDTQYF
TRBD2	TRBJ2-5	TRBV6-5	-	TGTGCCAGCAGTTCCTATTCCGGGAGGGGGACCCAGTACTTC	CASSSYSGRGTQYF
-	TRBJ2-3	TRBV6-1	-	TGTGCCACCCAGGGGCGGGGGCAGAGTACAGATACGCAGTATTTT	CATQGRGQSTDTQYF
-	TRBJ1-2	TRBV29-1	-	TGCAGCGTTGGAATGGTTTCATCACCCGAGGGAAAGTTGGACTATGGCTACACCTTC	CSVGMVSSPEGKLDYGYTF
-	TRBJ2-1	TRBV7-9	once	TGTGCCAGCAGCTTAGTAGAGGGGGTCGGCCTTAATGAGCAGTTCTTC	CASSLVEGVGLNEQFF
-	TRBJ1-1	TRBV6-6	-	TGTGCCAGCCGCTCCTCTGAGACTGAAGCTTTCTTT	CASRSSETEAFF
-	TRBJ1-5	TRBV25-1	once	TGTGCCAGCAGTGAACAGAAGAGCAATCAGCCCCAGCATTTT	CASSEQKSNQPQHF
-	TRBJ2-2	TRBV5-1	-	TGCGCCAGCAGCCTCCTCGGGGGTCCGAACACCGGGGAGCTGTTTTTT	CASSLLGGPNTGELFF
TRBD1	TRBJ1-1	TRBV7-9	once	TGTGCCAGCAGCGGGACAGCCATGAACACTGAAGCTTTCTTT	CASSGTAMNTEAFF
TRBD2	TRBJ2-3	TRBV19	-	TGTGCCACCACGACTAGCGGGGGATGGGCAGATACGCAGTATTTT	CATTTSGGWADTQYF
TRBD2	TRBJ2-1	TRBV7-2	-	TGTGCCAGCAGCCCAGAGGGACTAGCGGGGGGCGAGCAGTTCTTC	CASSPEGLAGGEQFF